This entry is about one T cell receptor beta chain. Original data processing: Quantification of nucleated cells was approximated via reference gene primer amplification. Generated by immunoSEQ multiplex PCR, the TCRdb table keeps only in-frame clones and is missing some. V and J calls and clone size come straight from that table; D and trimming were deduced from the DNA. The profile shows about 250,000 clones, about 80% of them singletons. CDR1 is LGHDT, CDR2 YNNKEL, per germline (reference sequence). The V and J ends lost 1 base and 0 bases respectively, with 15 bases between them. There are 17 residues in the CDR3. The sample belongs to a study of blood T cell repertoires in COVID-19. Study in general: From the United States, Italy and Spain came samples of acute and convalescent COVID-19.

The clonotype originates from a man in his fifties with active or convalescent COVID-19. The sample consisted of peripheral blood. J is TRBJ1-2 and V is TRBV3-1 (or the pseudogene TRBV3-2); D unresolved. The CDR3 loop reads CASSQGVSSTANYGYTF. CDR3 nucleotides: TGTGCCAGCAGCCAAGGGGTGAGCTCTACAGCTAACTATGGCTACACCTTC.